This T cell receptor (beta chain) was observed in a study of identical twins. Study-level results: There were fewer insertions in abundant cord blood beta clonotypes, but memory repertoires showed no such pattern.

Template switching added a universal primer site, and cDNA bore unique molecular identifiers. TCRdb re-called the 5' RACE reads through MiXCR, storing one row per CDR3 protein. Of about 920,000 distinct CDR3 sequences listed, about 12% are singletons. A word on this clonotype: The target antigen is unknown.

CDR3 size: 18 residues. J was trimmed by 1 base and V by 5 bases; bases with no gene match: 16. CDR1 is SGHAT and CDR2 is FQDESV in the germline V gene (reference sequence). Healthy Caucasian individuals made up all the donors. The same data also contributed to another study, on yellow fever vaccine responses in identical twins.

The gene calls are TRBV11-1 and TRBJ1-1; 7 nucleotides match TRBD1. Sequencing was carried out using PBMCs. The receptor was derived from a woman in her late teens or twenties in good health. The chain's CDR3 is CASSNIVDYRGRNTEAFF. DNA of the CDR3: TGTGCCAGCAGCAATATAGTGGACTACAGGGGACGGAACACTGAAGCTTTCTTT.